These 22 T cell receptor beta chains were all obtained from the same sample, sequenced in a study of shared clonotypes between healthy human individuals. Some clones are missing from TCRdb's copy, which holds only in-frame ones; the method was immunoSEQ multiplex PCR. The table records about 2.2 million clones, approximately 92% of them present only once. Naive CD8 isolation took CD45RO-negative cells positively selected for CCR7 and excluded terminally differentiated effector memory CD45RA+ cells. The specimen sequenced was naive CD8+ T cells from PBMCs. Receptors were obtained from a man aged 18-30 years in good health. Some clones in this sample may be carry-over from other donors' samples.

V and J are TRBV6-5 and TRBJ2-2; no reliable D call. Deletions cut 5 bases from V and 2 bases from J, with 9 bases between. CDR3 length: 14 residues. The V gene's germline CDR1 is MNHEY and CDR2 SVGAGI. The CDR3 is CASSDISNTGELFF. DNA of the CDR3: TGTGCCAGCAGTGACATATCCAACACCGGGGAGCTGTTTTTT.

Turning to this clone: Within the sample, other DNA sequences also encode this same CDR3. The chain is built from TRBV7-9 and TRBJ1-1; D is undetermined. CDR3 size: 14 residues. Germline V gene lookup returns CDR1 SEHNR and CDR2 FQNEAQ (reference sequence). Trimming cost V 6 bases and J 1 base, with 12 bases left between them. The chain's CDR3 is CASRPGGGNTEAFF. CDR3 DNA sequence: TGTGCCAGCAGACCGGGAGGCGGGAACACTGAAGCTTTCTTT.

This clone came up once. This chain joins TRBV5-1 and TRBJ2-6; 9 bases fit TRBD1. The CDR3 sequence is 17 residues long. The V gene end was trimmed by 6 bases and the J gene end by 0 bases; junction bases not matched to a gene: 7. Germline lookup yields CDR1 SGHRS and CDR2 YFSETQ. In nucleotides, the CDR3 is TGCGCCAGCACCGGGACAGGGATGCCCTCTGGGGCCAACGTCCTGACTTTC. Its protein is CASTGTGMPSGANVLTF.

CDR3 sequence (DNA): TGTGCCAGCTCATTGGGGGAGGGCCCCAATGAGCAGTTCTTC. Translating gives CASSLGEGPNEQFF. The chain employs TRBV18 and TRBJ2-1; 7 nucleotides agree with TRBD2. Germline trimming cut 5 bases from V and 6 bases from J; bases unmatched to any gene: 7. This CDR3 is built from 14 residues. Germline-derived CDR1 and CDR2 are KGHSH and LQKENI.

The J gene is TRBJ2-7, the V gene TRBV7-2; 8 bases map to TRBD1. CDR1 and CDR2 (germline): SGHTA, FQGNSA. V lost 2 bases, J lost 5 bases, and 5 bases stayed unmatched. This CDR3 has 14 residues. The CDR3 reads CASSLQGASHEQYF. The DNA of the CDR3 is TGTGCCAGCAGCTTACAGGGGGCCAGCCACGAGCAGTACTTC.

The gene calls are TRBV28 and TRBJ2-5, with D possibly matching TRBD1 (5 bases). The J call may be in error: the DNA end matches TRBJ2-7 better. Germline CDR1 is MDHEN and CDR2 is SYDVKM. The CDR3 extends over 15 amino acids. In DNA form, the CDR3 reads TGTGCCAGCAGCCCTTCGACAGAGCCTACCTACGAGCAGTACTTC. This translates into CASSPSTEPTYEQYF.

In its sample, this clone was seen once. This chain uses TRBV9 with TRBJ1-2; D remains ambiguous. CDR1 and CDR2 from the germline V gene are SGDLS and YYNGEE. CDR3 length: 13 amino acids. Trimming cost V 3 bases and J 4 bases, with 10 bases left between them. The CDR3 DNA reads TGTGCCAGCAGCGACAGTTCCGGCTATGGCTACACCTTC. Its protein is CASSDSSGYGYTF.

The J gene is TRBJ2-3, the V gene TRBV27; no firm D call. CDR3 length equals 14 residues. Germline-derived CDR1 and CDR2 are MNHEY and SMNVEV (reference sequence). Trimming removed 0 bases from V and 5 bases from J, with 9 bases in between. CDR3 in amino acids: CASSLSPRLDTQYF. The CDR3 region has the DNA TGTGCCAGCAGTTTATCTCCACGACTAGATACGCAGTATTTT.

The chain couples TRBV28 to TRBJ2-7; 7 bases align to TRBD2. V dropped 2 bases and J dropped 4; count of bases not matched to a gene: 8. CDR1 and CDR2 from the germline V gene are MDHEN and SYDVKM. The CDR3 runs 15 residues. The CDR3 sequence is CASSLLPSGAYEQYF. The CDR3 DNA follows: TGTGCCAGCAGTTTACTGCCTAGCGGCGCTTACGAGCAGTACTTC.

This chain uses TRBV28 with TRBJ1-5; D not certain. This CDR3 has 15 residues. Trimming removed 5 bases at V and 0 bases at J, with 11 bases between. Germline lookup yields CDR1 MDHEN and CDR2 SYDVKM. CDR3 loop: CASSPPRDSNQPQHF. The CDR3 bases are TGTGCCAGCAGTCCCCCCCGAGATAGCAATCAGCCCCAGCATTTT.

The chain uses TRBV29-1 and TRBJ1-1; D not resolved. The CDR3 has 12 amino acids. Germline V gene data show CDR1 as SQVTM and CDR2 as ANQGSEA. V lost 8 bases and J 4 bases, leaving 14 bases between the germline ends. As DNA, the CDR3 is TGCAGCACGCGGGTGGGGTCCACTGAAGCTTTCTTT. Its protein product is CSTRVGSTEAFF.

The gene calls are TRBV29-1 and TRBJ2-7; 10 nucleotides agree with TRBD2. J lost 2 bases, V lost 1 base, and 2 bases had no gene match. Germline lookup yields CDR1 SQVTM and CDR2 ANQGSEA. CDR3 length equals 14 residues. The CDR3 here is CSVEGLAGAYEQYF. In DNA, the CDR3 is TGCAGCGTTGAAGGGCTAGCGGGAGCCTACGAGCAGTACTTC.

The CDR3 DNA is TGTGCCAGTAGTATAGATCTTGGGGGTTTCTTCTACGAGCAGTACTTC. It is translated as CASSIDLGGFFYEQYF. The chain links TRBV19 to TRBJ2-7, with D perhaps TRBD1 or TRBD2 (5 bases each). Per germline, CDR1 LNHDA and CDR2 SQIVND (reference sequence). Trimming took 0 bases from V and 3 from J, leaving 15 bases between them. The CDR3 sequence is 16 residues long.

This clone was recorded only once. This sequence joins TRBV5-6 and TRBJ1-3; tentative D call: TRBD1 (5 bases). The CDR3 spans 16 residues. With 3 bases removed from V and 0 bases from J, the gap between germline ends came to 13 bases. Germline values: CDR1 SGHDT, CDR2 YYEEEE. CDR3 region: CASSSGPTSSGNTIYF. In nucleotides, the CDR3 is TGTGCCAGCAGCTCGGGACCCACGAGCTCTGGAAACACCATATATTTT. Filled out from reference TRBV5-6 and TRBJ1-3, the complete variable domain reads DAGVTQSPTHLIKTRGQQVTLRCSPKSGHDTVSWYQQALGQGPQFIFQYYEEEERQRGNFPDRFSGHQFPNYSSELNVNALLLGDSALYLCASSSGPTSSGNTIYFGEGSWLTVV.

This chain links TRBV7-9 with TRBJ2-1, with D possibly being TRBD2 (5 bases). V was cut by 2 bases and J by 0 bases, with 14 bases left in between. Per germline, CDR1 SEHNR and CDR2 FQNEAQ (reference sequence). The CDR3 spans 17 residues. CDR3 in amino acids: CASSLFSQRSSYNEQFF. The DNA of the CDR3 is TGTGCCAGCAGCTTATTTTCCCAGCGGAGCTCCTACAATGAGCAGTTCTTC. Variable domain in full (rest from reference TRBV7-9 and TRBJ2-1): DTGVSQNPRHKITKRGQNVTFRCDPISEHNRLYWYRQTLGQGPEFLTYFQNEAQLEKSRLLSDRFSAERPKGSFSTLEIQRTEQGDSAMYLCASSLFSQRSSYNEQFFGPGTRLTVL.

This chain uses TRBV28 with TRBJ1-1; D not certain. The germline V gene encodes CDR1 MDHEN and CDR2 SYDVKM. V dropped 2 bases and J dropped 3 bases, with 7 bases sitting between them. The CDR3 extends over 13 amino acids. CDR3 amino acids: CASSLVSYTEAFF. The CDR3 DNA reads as TGTGCCAGCAGTTTAGTGTCGTACACTGAAGCTTTCTTT.

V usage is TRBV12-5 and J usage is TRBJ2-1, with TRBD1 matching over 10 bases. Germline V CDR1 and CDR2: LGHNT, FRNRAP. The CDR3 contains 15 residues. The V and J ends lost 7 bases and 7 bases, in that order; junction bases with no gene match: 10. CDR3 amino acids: CASARGGQGWNEQFF. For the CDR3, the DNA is TGTGCTAGTGCGCGAGGGGGACAGGGGTGGAATGAGCAGTTCTTC.

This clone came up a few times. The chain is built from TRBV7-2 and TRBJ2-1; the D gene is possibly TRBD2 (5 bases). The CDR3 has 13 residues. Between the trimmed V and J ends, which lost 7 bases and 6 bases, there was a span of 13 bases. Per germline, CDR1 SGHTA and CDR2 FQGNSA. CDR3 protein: CASTRGPSNEQFF. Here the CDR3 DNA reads TGTGCCAGCACCCGAGGGCCTAGCAATGAGCAGTTCTTC.

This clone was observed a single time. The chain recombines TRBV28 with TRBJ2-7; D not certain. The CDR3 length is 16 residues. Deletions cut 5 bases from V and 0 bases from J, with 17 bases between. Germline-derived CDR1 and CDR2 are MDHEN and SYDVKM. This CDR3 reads CASSITPSTSSYEQYF. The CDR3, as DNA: TGTGCCAGCAGTATTACCCCCTCGACGAGCTCCTACGAGCAGTACTTC.

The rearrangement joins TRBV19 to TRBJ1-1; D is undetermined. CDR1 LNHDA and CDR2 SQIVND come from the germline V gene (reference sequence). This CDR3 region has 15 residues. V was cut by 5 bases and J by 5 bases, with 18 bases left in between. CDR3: CASSVSRSGRTEAFF. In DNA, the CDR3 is TGTGCCAGTAGTGTCTCCCGGAGCGGGAGGACTGAAGCTTTCTTT.

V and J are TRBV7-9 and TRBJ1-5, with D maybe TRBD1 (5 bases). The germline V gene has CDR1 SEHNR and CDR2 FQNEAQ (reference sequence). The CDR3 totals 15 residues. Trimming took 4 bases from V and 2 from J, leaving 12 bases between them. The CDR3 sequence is CASSYGPQGNQPQHF. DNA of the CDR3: TGTGCCAGCAGCTACGGACCACAGGGCAATCAGCCCCAGCATTTT. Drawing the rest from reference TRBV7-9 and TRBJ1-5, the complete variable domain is DTGVSQNPRHKITKRGQNVTFRCDPISEHNRLYWYRQTLGQGPEFLTYFQNEAQLEKSRLLSDRFSAERPKGSFSTLEIQRTEQGDSAMYLCASSYGPQGNQPQHFGDGTRLSIL.

The DNA of the CDR3 is TGTGCCAGCAGCTTAGATGGGGCAGCCTACAATGAGCAGTTCTTC. This gives the protein CASSLDGAAYNEQFF. The chain has TRBV11-3 and TRBJ2-1; a weak D match, TRBD1 (5 bases). The CDR3 has 15 amino acids. V was trimmed by 0 bases and J by 2 bases, leaving 8 bases between them. Germline V gene sequence: CDR1 SGHNT, CDR2 YENEEA.